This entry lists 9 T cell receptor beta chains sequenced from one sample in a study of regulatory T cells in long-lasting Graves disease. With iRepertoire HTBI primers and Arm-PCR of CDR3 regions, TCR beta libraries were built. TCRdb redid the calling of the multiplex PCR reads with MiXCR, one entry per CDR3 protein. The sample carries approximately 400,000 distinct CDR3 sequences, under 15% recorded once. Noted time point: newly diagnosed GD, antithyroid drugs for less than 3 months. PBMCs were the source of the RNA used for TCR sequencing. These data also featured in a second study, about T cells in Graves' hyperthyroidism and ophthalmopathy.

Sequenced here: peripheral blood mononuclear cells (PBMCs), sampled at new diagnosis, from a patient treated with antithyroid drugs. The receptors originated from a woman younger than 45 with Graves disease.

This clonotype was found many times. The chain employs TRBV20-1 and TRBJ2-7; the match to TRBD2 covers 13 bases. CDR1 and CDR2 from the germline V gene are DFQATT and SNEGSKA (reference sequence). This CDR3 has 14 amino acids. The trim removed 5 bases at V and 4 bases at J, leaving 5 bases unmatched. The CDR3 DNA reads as TGCAGTGCTGCCGGGACTAGCGGGGTATACGAGCAGTACTTC. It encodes CSAAGTSGVYEQYF.

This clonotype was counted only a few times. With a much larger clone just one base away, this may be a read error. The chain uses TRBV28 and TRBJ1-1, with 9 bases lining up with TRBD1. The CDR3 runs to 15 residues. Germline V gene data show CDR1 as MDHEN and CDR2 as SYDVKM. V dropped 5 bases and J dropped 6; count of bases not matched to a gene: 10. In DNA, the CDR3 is TGTGCCAGCAGTCCCAGACAGGGGGGGTACGCTGAAGCTTTCTTT. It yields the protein CASSPRQGGYAEAFF.

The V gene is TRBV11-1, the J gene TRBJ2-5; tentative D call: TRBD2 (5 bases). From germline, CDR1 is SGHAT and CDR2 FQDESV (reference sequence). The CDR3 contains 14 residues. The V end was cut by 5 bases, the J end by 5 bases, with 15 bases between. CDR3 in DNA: TGTGCCAGCAGCCCGGACGGGGTTCGGGAGACCCAGTACTTC. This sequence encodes CASSPDGVRETQYF.

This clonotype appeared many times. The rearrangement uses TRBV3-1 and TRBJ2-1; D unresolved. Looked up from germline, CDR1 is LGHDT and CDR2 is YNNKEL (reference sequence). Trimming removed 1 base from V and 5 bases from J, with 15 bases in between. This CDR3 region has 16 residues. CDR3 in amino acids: CASSQGTTTTDNEQFF. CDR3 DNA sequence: TGTGCCAGCAGCCAAGGGACGACAACGACCGACAATGAGCAGTTCTTC.

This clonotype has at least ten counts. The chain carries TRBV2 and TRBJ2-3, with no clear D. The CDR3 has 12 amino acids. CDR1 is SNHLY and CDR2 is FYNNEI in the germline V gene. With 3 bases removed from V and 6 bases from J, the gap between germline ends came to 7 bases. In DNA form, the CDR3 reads TGTGCCAGCAGTGACTCCCAGGATACGCAGTATTTT. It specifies CASSDSQDTQYF.

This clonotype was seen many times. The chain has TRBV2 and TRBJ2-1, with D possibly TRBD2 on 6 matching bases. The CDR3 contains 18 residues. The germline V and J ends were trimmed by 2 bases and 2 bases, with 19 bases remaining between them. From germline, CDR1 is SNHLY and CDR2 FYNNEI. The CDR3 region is CASSERDDGRVTYNEQFF. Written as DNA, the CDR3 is TGTGCCAGCAGTGAAAGGGACGACGGGAGAGTCACCTACAATGAGCAGTTCTTC.

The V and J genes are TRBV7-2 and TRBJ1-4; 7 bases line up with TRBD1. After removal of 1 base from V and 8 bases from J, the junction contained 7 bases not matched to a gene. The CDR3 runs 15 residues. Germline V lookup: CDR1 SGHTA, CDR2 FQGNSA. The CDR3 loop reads CASSLDRGVFEKLFF. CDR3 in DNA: TGTGCCAGCAGCTTAGACAGGGGAGTATTCGAAAAACTGTTTTTT.

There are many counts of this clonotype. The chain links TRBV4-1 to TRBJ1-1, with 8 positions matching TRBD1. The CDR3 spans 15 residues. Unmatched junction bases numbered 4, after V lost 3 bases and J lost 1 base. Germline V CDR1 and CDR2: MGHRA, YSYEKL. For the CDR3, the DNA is TGCGCCAGCAGCCACGTCGGGACAGGGAACACTGAAGCTTTCTTT. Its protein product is CASSHVGTGNTEAFF.

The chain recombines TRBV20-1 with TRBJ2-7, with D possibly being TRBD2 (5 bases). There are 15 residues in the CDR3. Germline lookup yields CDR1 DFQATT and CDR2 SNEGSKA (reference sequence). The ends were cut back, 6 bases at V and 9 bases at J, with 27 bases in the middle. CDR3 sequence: CSATYLRAGLVGQYF. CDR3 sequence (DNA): TGCAGTGCCACGTATCTAAGGGCGGGCCTCGTGGGGCAGTACTTC.